These 16 T cell receptor beta chains were sequenced from one sample in a study of CD8 T cells in ankylosing spondylitis. From the 5' RACE reads, TCRdb called clonotypes with MiXCR, one entry per CDR3 protein. The repertoire holds some 270,000 distinct CDR3 sequences, with 18% as singletons. Material: blood, either unsorted or a sorted T cell fraction (not recorded which). Source of these receptors: a male donor with ankylosing spondylitis or in good health (not recorded which).

This clonotype was seen a few times. The gene calls are TRBV12-3 or TRBV12-4 and TRBJ2-5; unclear D gene. This CDR3 has 13 residues. With 5 bases removed from V and 3 bases from J, the gap between germline ends came to 10 bases. The CDR3 nucleotides read TGTGCCAGCAGTGAGGACGGAGAAGAGACCCAGTACTTC. Translation: CASSEDGEETQYF.

The CDR3 sequence is CAISESGQGPYNEQFF. Written as DNA, the CDR3 is TGTGCCATCAGTGAGTCGGGACAGGGACCCTACAATGAGCAGTTCTTC. This chain joins TRBV10-3 and TRBJ2-1, with 9 bases matching TRBD1. With V trimmed by 0 bases and J by 2 bases, 2 bases remained unmatched. In germline, CDR1 is ENHRY, CDR2 SYGVKD. The CDR3 is 16 residues long.

This clonotype has a handful of counts. CDR3 nucleotides: TGCAGTGCTAGAACCTCTGGGGCCAACGTCCTGACTTTC. It is translated as CSARTSGANVLTF. The V gene is TRBV20-1, the J gene TRBJ2-6; no reliable D call. Trimming shortened V by 2 bases and J by 0 bases, and 2 bases separated the two germline ends. This CDR3 spans 13 amino acids. Germline V gene data show CDR1 as DFQATT and CDR2 as SNEGSKA (reference sequence).

The genes are TRBV20-1 and TRBJ2-6, with 7 positions matching TRBD1. The V gene's germline CDR1 is DFQATT and CDR2 SNEGSKA (reference sequence). There are 20 residues in the CDR3. V shed 0 bases and J 0 bases; nucleotides not matched to a gene: 14. The CDR3 here is CSARETAGTGQYSGANVLTF. The DNA for the CDR3 is TGCAGTGCTAGAGAGACCGCCGGGACGGGACAGTACTCTGGGGCCAACGTCCTGACTTTC.

This sequence joins TRBV12-3 or TRBV12-4 and TRBJ2-7, with D possibly being TRBD2 (6 bases). The CDR3 extends over 15 amino acids. V lost 6 bases and J 1 base, leaving 16 bases between the germline ends. This CDR3 is CASSPGGGSSYEQYF. As DNA, the CDR3 is TGTGCCAGCAGCCCCGGGGGAGGCTCTTCCTACGAGCAGTACTTC.

The chain joins TRBV29-1 to TRBJ2-2; 8 positions agree with TRBD1. The CDR3 consists of 14 residues. CDR1 SQVTM and CDR2 ANQGSEA come from the germline V gene. V gave up 5 bases and J gave up 4 bases; unmatched junction bases: 6. The CDR3 loop is CSVPTGGGTGELFF. The DNA for the CDR3 is TGCAGCGTTCCAACAGGGGGAGGCACCGGGGAGCTGTTTTTT.

This clonotype was seen a handful of times. This sequence joins TRBV4-2 and TRBJ2-7; D gene uncertain. Trimming took 1 base from V and 2 from J, leaving 18 bases between them. From germline, CDR1 is LGHNA and CDR2 YNFKEQ. The CDR3 covers 17 residues. The CDR3 bases are TGTGCCAGCAGCCAAGGCCTGGGGTTGCGTGACACCTACGAGCAGTACTTC. Amino acid sequence: CASSQGLGLRDTYEQYF.

The V call is TRBV9, the J call TRBJ2-2, with 11 bases matching TRBD2. The CDR3 is made up of 16 amino acids. CDR1 and CDR2 from the germline V gene are SGDLS and YYNGEE. With 6 bases clipped from V and 0 bases from J, the junction kept 4 bases outside the gene matches. DNA of the CDR3: TGTGCCAGCACTAGCGGGAGGTCCGCGAACACCGGGGAGCTGTTTTTT. Protein product: CASTSGRSANTGELFF.

A few counts support this clonotype. This chain uses TRBV6-1 with TRBJ2-7; 9 bases match TRBD1. Looked up from germline, CDR1 is MNHNS and CDR2 is SASEGT. The CDR3 extends over 15 amino acids. The V segment lost 4 bases and the J segment 5 bases; nucleotides outside the gene matches: 9. The CDR3 protein is CASSATPGTGNEQYF. The CDR3 DNA follows: TGTGCCAGCAGTGCGACCCCGGGGACAGGGAACGAGCAGTACTTC.

At least ten counts were recorded for this clonotype. This rearrangement joins TRBV29-1 to TRBJ1-2; the D is unclear. Trimming cost V 1 base and J 6 bases, with 9 bases left between them. CDR3 length: 12 residues. Germline lookup yields CDR1 SQVTM and CDR2 ANQGSEA. This CDR3 is CSVEVGGNGYTF. CDR3 bases: TGCAGCGTTGAAGTGGGCGGTAATGGCTACACCTTC.

This chain joins TRBV29-1 and TRBJ2-7; 7 bases map to TRBD2. V was pared by 1 base and J by 1 base, with 4 bases of the junction left unmatched. This CDR3 is 14 amino acids long. Germline values: CDR1 SQVTM, CDR2 ANQGSEA. CDR3 sequence (DNA): TGCAGCGTTGAAGGCGGGAGATCATCCTACGAGCAGTACTTC. Translation: CSVEGGRSSYEQYF.

This clonotype was seen more than once but under ten times. This chain connects TRBV20-1 to TRBJ2-7, with TRBD2 matching over 8 bases. The ends lost 6 bases at V and 6 bases at J; junction bases unmatched: 7. This CDR3 spans 12 amino acids. Germline V gives CDR1 DFQATT, CDR2 SNEGSKA (reference sequence). CDR3 protein: CSAQAGAPEQYF. The CDR3 DNA is TGCAGTGCCCAAGCGGGGGCCCCCGAGCAGTACTTC.

This clonotype was seen ten or more times. This chain uses TRBV4-1 with TRBJ1-5; a possible D gene is TRBD1 (6 bases). V was clipped by 5 bases and J by 1 base, with 18 bases between them. CDR1 MGHRA and CDR2 YSYEKL come from the germline V gene. The CDR3 has 17 residues. The DNA for the CDR3 is TGCGCCAGCAGCGAGGCTCCACAGGGAAGCAGCAATCAGCCCCAGCATTTT. Encoded protein: CASSEAPQGSSNQPQHF.

This clonotype was detected many times. Here the CDR3 reads CASSGDYSYEQYF. The DNA for the CDR3 is TGCGCCAGCAGCGGGGACTATTCCTACGAGCAGTACTTC. This chain uses TRBV5-1 with TRBJ2-7; 7 nucleotides align to TRBD2. The CDR3 consists of 13 residues. Germline V gives CDR1 SGHRS, CDR2 YFSETQ. V dropped 4 bases and J dropped 1; count of bases not matched to a gene: 2.

This clonotype has a count of ten or more. The chain links TRBV4-3 to TRBJ2-3; perhaps TRBD1 as D (6 bases). The CDR3 contains 15 residues. V shed 0 bases and J shed 3 bases, with 10 bases lying between them. CDR1 is LGHNA, CDR2 YSLEER, per germline. CDR3 amino acids: CASSQDEQGTDTQYF. CDR3 in DNA: TGCGCCAGCAGCCAAGACGAACAGGGAACAGATACGCAGTATTTT.

This clonotype was seen more than once but under ten times. This chain joins TRBV27 and TRBJ1-1; D is unclear. V was trimmed by 8 bases and J by 1 base, leaving 5 bases between them. The germline gives CDR1 MNHEY, CDR2 SMNVEV (reference sequence). This CDR3 is built from 11 residues. The CDR3 nucleotides read TGTGCCAGCCTTGCGAACACTGAAGCTTTCTTT. Its translation is CASLANTEAFF.